The T cell receptor beta chain described here comes from a study of breast tumors, draining lymph nodes, adjacent tissues. TCRdb reanalysed the multiplex PCR reads using MiXCR and keeps one entry per CDR3 protein. The data hold 180,000 or so distinct CDR3 sequences, with around 33% observed a single time. Points from the study as a whole: The lymph node origin of tumor T cells was framed as consistent with a hypothesis, not demonstrated. Most tumor T cells seemingly derive from lymph node, then expand in tumor.

V was clipped by 5 bases and J by 5 bases; unmatched bases: 10. The germline CDR1 and CDR2 sequences are LNHNV and YYDKDF (reference sequence). The length of the CDR3 is 16 residues. In this sample, this clonotype turned up many times. Antigen specificity is unknown. Samples came from axillary lymph nodes draining the breast cancer. The source material was axillary lymph node tissue. The chain recombines TRBV15 with TRBJ2-5; 11 positions match TRBD1. The source is a female donor with breast cancer. Some clones in this sample may be carry-over from other donors' samples. CDR3 amino acids: CATSVDRGQIAETQYF. The CDR3 bases are TGTGCCACCAGCGTGGACAGGGGGCAAATCGCGGAGACCCAGTACTTC. The complete variable domain, with remaining parts taken from reference TRBV15 and TRBJ2-5, reads DAMVIQNPRYQVTQFGKPVTLSCSQTLNHNVMYWYQQKSSQAPKLLFHYYDKDFNNEADTPDNFQSRRPNTSFCFLDIRSPGLGDTAMYLCATSVDRGQIAETQYFGPGTRLLVL.